What follows are 21 T cell receptor beta chains derived from one specimen sequenced in a study of technical replicates of blood from several donors. The data were produced by immunoSEQ multiplex PCR, yet TCRdb's version contains in-frame clones alone and is incomplete. The data contain roughly 14,000 clones, more than 75% of them singletons. The sample was PBMCs. These receptors all stem from a human donor in good health.

This clone was seen only a few times. The genes are TRBV2 and TRBJ1-1, with a possible D match to TRBD1 (5 bases). Between the trimmed V and J ends, which lost 4 bases and 3 bases, there was a span of 12 bases. This CDR3 spans 14 amino acids. Germline CDR1 is SNHLY and CDR2 is FYNNEI. CDR3 coding DNA: TGTGCCAGCAGTGCGCAGGGTACGGACACTGAAGCTTTCTTT. Its translation: CASSAQGTDTEAFF. Supplemented by reference TRBV2 and TRBJ1-1, the full variable domain reads EPEVTQTPSHQVTQMGQEVILRCVPISNHLYFYWYRQILGQKVEFLVSFYNNEISEKSEIFDDQFSVERPDGSNFTLKIRSTKLEDSAMYFCASSAQGTDTEAFFGQGTRLTVV.

The CDR3 nucleotides read TGTGCCAGCAGCTTAACGACTAGCCCGGCGACCGGGGAGCTGTTTTTT. Protein sequence: CASSLTTSPATGELFF. V gene TRBV7-3 combines with J gene TRBJ2-2, with 7 bases lining up with TRBD2. V trimming: 0 bases; J trimming: 5 bases; junction bases outside the gene matches: 6. The CDR3 has 16 residues. Germline values: CDR1 SGHTA, CDR2 FQGTGA.

This chain links TRBV5-1 with TRBJ2-7; tentative D call: TRBD1 (7 bases). Looked up from germline, CDR1 is SGHRS and CDR2 is YFSETQ. This CDR3 has 14 residues. Trimming removed 4 bases from V and 3 bases from J, with 14 bases in between. In nucleotides, the CDR3 is TGCGCCAGCAGCATTACAGGGGAGGTCTACGAGCAGTACTTC. Translation: CASSITGEVYEQYF.

CDR3 bases: TGTGCCATCAGTGAAGGAGGGGTAGGTCAGCCCCAGCATTTT. Residues: CAISEGGVGQPQHF. The V gene is TRBV10-3, the J gene TRBJ1-5; a weak D match, TRBD1 (5 bases). Trimming took 3 bases from V and 6 from J, leaving 12 bases between them. This CDR3 has 14 residues. The V gene's germline CDR1 is ENHRY and CDR2 SYGVKD.

This clone was counted a single time. The chain joins TRBV18 to TRBJ2-2; TRBD2 is a possible D gene (5 bases). The CDR3 contains 15 residues. Germline V gene lookup returns CDR1 KGHSH and CDR2 LQKENI. V dropped 0 bases and J dropped 3 bases, with 8 bases sitting between them. DNA for the CDR3: TGTGCCAGCTCACCACCGTCGGAGGACACCGGGGAGCTGTTTTTT. This translates into CASSPPSEDTGELFF.

The J gene is TRBJ1-3, the V gene TRBV30; D unresolved. This CDR3 contains 14 residues. The V and J ends lost 1 base and 0 bases respectively, with 7 bases between them. From germline, CDR1 is GTSNPN and CDR2 SVGIG (reference sequence). CDR3 sequence: CAWSGLFSGNTIYF. CDR3 in DNA: TGTGCCTGGAGTGGACTGTTCTCTGGAAACACCATATATTTT.

A single count supports this clone. V usage is TRBV6-1 and J usage is TRBJ2-7; 9 bases line up with TRBD2. This CDR3 comprises 15 residues. The germline gives CDR1 MNHNS, CDR2 SASEGT. The ends lost 1 base at V and 2 bases at J; junction bases unmatched: 3. CDR3 in DNA: TGTGCCAGCAGTGAAGGGGGACTAGCCCCCTACGAGCAGTACTTC. Translated: CASSEGGLAPYEQYF.

V is TRBV6-1 and J is TRBJ2-1, with 9 bases fitting TRBD2. Germline V CDR1 and CDR2: MNHNS, SASEGT. CDR3 length: 14 residues. V lost 6 bases and J lost 5; bases outside the gene matches: 5. This CDR3 reads CASSVSSGDNEQFF. Written as DNA, the CDR3 is TGTGCCAGCAGCGTATCTAGCGGGGACAATGAGCAGTTCTTC.

The chain combines TRBV19 with TRBJ1-1, with D perhaps TRBD1 (6 bases). Germline CDR1 reads LNHDA; CDR2 reads SQIVND (reference sequence). The V gene lost 9 bases and the J gene lost 5 bases, with 16 bases spanning the gap. CDR3 length: 13 residues. For the CDR3, the DNA is TGTGCCAGCTTACAGGGAAAGAATACTGAAGCTTTCTTT. Translation: CASLQGKNTEAFF.

The chain's CDR3 is CASSTPTEYNEQFF. The DNA for the CDR3 is TGTGCCAGTAGTACCCCGACAGAATACAATGAGCAGTTCTTC. The rearrangement uses TRBV19 and TRBJ2-1; possibly TRBD1 for D (5 bases). V was trimmed by 4 bases and J by 4 bases, leaving 11 bases between them. Looked up from germline, CDR1 is LNHDA and CDR2 is SQIVND (reference sequence). The CDR3 has 14 residues.

The gene calls are TRBV15 and TRBJ2-5; 9 positions agree with TRBD2. CDR3 length equals 13 residues. Germline V gene sequence: CDR1 LNHNV, CDR2 YYDKDF (reference sequence). J gave up 4 bases and V 6 bases, and 3 bases lay outside the gene matches. The CDR3 is CATRNSGRETQYF. DNA of the CDR3: TGTGCCACCAGAAATAGCGGGAGAGAGACCCAGTACTTC.

This clone occurred once. The gene calls are TRBV28 and TRBJ1-5; a weak D match, TRBD1 (6 bases). CDR3 length: 14 residues. Germline CDR1 and CDR2: MDHEN and SYDVKM. V was clipped by 8 bases and J by 0 bases, with 11 bases between them. In nucleotides, the CDR3 is TGTGCCAGCTGGGGGCTGTATAGCAATCAGCCCCAGCATTTT. As protein: CASWGLYSNQPQHF.

CDR3 coding DNA: TGTGCCTGGACCCTCGGGGACTACATCACCAGAGAGACCCAGTACTTC. Residues: CAWTLGDYITRETQYF. The chain recombines TRBV30 with TRBJ2-5, with TRBD2 matching 7 bases. Germline V gene lookup returns CDR1 GTSNPN and CDR2 SVGIG (reference sequence). The V gene end was trimmed by 4 bases and the J gene end by 4 bases; junction bases not matched to a gene: 15. The CDR3 has 16 residues.

The V gene is TRBV28, the J gene TRBJ1-2, with D unresolved. The CDR3 runs 15 residues. Germline-derived CDR1 and CDR2 are MDHEN and SYDVKM. The ends were cut back, 7 bases at V and 6 bases at J, with 21 bases in the middle. CDR3 sequence (DNA): TGTGCCAGCAACTCCCCGGTCGGGATCCCACATGGCTACACCTTC. Amino acids: CASNSPVGIPHGYTF.

This sequence joins TRBV27 and TRBJ2-1; D not certain. With 6 bases removed from V and 8 bases from J, the gap between germline ends came to 17 bases. CDR3 length: 14 residues. The germline CDR1 and CDR2 sequences are MNHEY and SMNVEV (reference sequence). CDR3 residues: CASSRPLAGHEQFF. Here the CDR3 DNA reads TGTGCCAGCAGCCGACCGTTAGCTGGCCATGAGCAGTTCTTC.

CDR3: CASSLTSGRLLTGTQYF. CDR3 bases: TGTGCCAGCAGCTTGACTAGCGGTCGTCTTTTAACGGGGACCCAGTACTTC. V gene TRBV13 combines with J gene TRBJ2-5; 9 bases agree with TRBD2. This CDR3 is 17 amino acids long. The ends lost 3 bases at V and 7 bases at J; junction bases unmatched: 15. Germline CDR1 is PRHDT and CDR2 is FYEKMQ (reference sequence).

This chain links TRBV6-4 with TRBJ2-7; 8 bases align to TRBD2. Germline trimming cut 3 bases from V and 1 base from J; bases unmatched to any gene: 5. Per germline, CDR1 MRHNA and CDR2 SNTAGT. CDR3 length: 15 residues. The CDR3 bases are TGTGCCAGCAGTGAAGGGGCTAGCGGGTCCTACGAGCAGTACTTC. Residues: CASSEGASGSYEQYF.

V usage is TRBV19 and J usage is TRBJ1-3; D is undetermined. The germline V gene encodes CDR1 LNHDA and CDR2 SQIVND (reference sequence). Between the trimmed V and J ends, which lost 5 bases and 0 bases, there was a span of 8 bases. The CDR3 consists of 14 residues. CDR3 bases: TGTGCCAGTAGTCCCCGGTTCTCTGGAAACACCATATATTTT. This encodes CASSPRFSGNTIYF.

V usage is TRBV10-1 and J usage is TRBJ2-7, with 7 nucleotides matching TRBD2. The germline gives CDR1 WNHNN, CDR2 SYGVQD (reference sequence). This CDR3 comprises 15 residues. The V gene end was trimmed by 8 bases and the J gene end by 2 bases; junction bases not matched to a gene: 12. As DNA, the CDR3 is TGCGCCAGCCTCCGAAAGCGGGAAGGAACCTACGAGCAGTACTTC. This gives the protein CASLRKREGTYEQYF.

The chain's CDR3 is CASSARGEAFF. The CDR3, as DNA: TGCGCCAGCAGTGCCCGAGGGGAAGCTTTCTTT. The chain joins TRBV10-1 to TRBJ1-1; D unclear. Germline V gene sequence: CDR1 WNHNN, CDR2 SYGVQD (reference sequence). The CDR3 is 11 amino acids. Between the trimmed V and J ends, which lost 4 bases and 8 bases, there was a span of 8 bases.

V and J are TRBV14 and TRBJ2-3; possible D gene TRBD1, 5 bases. From germline, CDR1 is SGHDN and CDR2 FVKESK. The CDR3 covers 17 residues. Trimming left V 1 base short and J 2 bases short, with 16 bases between. In nucleotides, the CDR3 is TGTGCCAGCAGCCAAGTAGGGGCAGGAAGCTTCACAGATACGCAGTATTTT. It translates to CASSQVGAGSFTDTQYF.